This TCR beta chain is from a study of CD8 T cells in ankylosing spondylitis. Overall study results and limits: Blood from ankylosing spondylitis patients appeared to carry a characteristic roughly 8-variant TCR beta motif. The study looked at matched synovial fluid samples from ankylosing spondylitis patients. Disease-linked clones were reported to be significantly enriched there. Disease-linked clones displayed a CD8+ phenotype and appeared relatively rarely in peripheral blood.

TCRdb re-called the 5' RACE reads with MiXCR, one entry per CDR3 protein. The sample lists hundreds of thousands of distinct CDR3 sequences, roughly 12% seen once, with under 0.6% in the top ten. Germline V gene lookup returns CDR1 DFQATT and CDR2 SNEGSKA (reference sequence). Germline trimming cut 4 bases from V and 8 bases from J; bases unmatched to any gene: 4. The CDR3 length is 13 residues. About this clonotype itself: Antigen unknown.

V and J are TRBV20-1 and TRBJ1-4, with TRBD1 matching over 10 bases. This TCR was recovered from a male donor with ankylosing spondylitis. The sample taken for sequencing was blood, either unsorted or a sorted T cell fraction (not recorded which). In nucleotides, the CDR3 is TGCAGTGCTAAGGGACAGGGGAAGGAAAAACTGTTTTTT. It is translated as CSAKGQGKEKLFF.